The 18 T cell receptor beta chains presented below share a single source sample, sequenced in a study of human T cells and chemical hapten exposure. Time point defined: patch test 2, 6 weeks after DPC sensitization. Sample treatment: therapeutic diphenylcyclopropenone sensitization with weekly scalp DPC. Each CDR3 protein gets one entry after TCRdb re-called the RACE reads with MiXCR. The sample includes more than 70,000 distinct CDR3 sequences, 11% of them seen just once. The sample was whole blood, taken in connection with sensitization to the hapten diphenylcyclopropenone (DPC). These receptors all stem from a man younger than 35 with alopecia areata. Some clones in this sample may be carry-over from other donors' samples.

This clonotype was detected ten times or more. The V gene is TRBV7-6, the J gene TRBJ1-2; 9 bases line up with TRBD1. The CDR3 covers 13 residues. Germline-derived CDR1 and CDR2 are SGHVS and FNYEAQ. The ends lost 1 base at V and 8 bases at J; junction bases unmatched: 2. Written as DNA, the CDR3 is TGTGCCAGCAGCTTAGGACAGGGGGGAGGCTACACCTTC. Translating gives CASSLGQGGGYTF.

This clonotype was observed at least ten times. The chain has TRBV6-6 and TRBJ2-7, with TRBD1 matching over 11 bases. Germline V gene lookup returns CDR1 MNHNY and CDR2 SVGAGI (reference sequence). Germline trimming cut 2 bases from V and 2 bases from J; bases unmatched to any gene: 2. The CDR3 covers 15 residues. This CDR3 reads CASSYGTGGPYEQYV. The CDR3, as DNA: TGTGCCAGCAGTTACGGGACAGGGGGGCCCTACGAGCAGTACGTC.

This clonotype was counted only a few times. The genes are TRBV20-1 and TRBJ2-1; a weak D match, TRBD1 (6 bases). Germline V gives CDR1 DFQATT, CDR2 SNEGSKA (reference sequence). CDR3 length: 17 amino acids. Trimming took 2 bases from V and 8 from J, leaving 25 bases between them. CDR3 sequence: CSARRQESLLRGDEQFF. The CDR3 bases are TGCAGTGCTAGACGACAGGAATCCCTGCTGAGAGGGGATGAGCAGTTCTTC.

The chain carries TRBV7-2 and TRBJ2-1; 8 bases agree with TRBD1. CDR3 length: 14 amino acids. The germline V gene has CDR1 SGHTA and CDR2 FQGNSA. J was trimmed by 7 bases and V by 3 bases; bases with no gene match: 5. The CDR3 protein is CASSLQGAWNEQFF. The DNA of the CDR3 is TGTGCCAGCAGCTTGCAGGGGGCGTGGAATGAGCAGTTCTTC. Looking up the rest from reference TRBV7-2 and TRBJ2-1 gives the full variable domain: GAGVSQSPSNKVTEKGKDVELRCDPISGHTALYWYRQSLGQGLEFLIYFQGNSAPDKSGLPSDRFSAERTGGSVSTLTIQRTQQEDSAVYLCASSLQGAWNEQFFGPGTRLTVL.

At least ten counts were recorded for this clonotype. V and J are TRBV29-1 and TRBJ2-1, with D possibly TRBD2 on 6 matching bases. CDR1 and CDR2 (germline): SQVTM, ANQGSEA. The CDR3 totals 11 residues. V was clipped by 5 bases and J by 6 bases, with 8 bases between them. The CDR3 spells CSVSGVNEQFF. The DNA of the CDR3 is TGCAGCGTTTCGGGGGTCAATGAGCAGTTCTTC.

The chain joins TRBV5-6 to TRBJ2-7; 9 nucleotides agree with TRBD2. V shed 0 bases, J shed 2 bases, and the junction held 0 bases outside the gene matches. The CDR3 sequence is 14 residues long. Germline V lookup: CDR1 SGHDT, CDR2 YYEEEE. CDR3 protein: CASSLVAGAYEQYF. The CDR3 DNA reads as TGTGCCAGCAGCTTGGTAGCGGGGGCCTACGAGCAGTACTTC. Together with reference TRBV5-6 and TRBJ2-7, the CDR3 gives the full variable domain: DAGVTQSPTHLIKTRGQQVTLRCSPKSGHDTVSWYQQALGQGPQFIFQYYEEEERQRGNFPDRFSGHQFPNYSSELNVNALLLGDSALYLCASSLVAGAYEQYFGPGTRLTVT.

This clonotype was seen at least ten times. The J gene is TRBJ1-1, the V gene TRBV5-4, with unresolved D. Trimming took off 0 bases at V and 6 bases at J, with 15 bases between the two ends. The CDR3 consists of 15 residues. The germline CDR1 and CDR2 sequences are SGHNT and YYREEE (reference sequence). This CDR3 reads CASSLAEMENSEAFF. CDR3 DNA sequence: TGTGCCAGCAGCTTGGCGGAGATGGAAAACTCTGAAGCTTTCTTT.

This rearrangement joins TRBV7-2 to TRBJ1-1; the D is unclear. This CDR3 spans 10 amino acids. Trimming stripped 2 bases from V and 10 bases from J, with 5 bases between. The V gene's germline CDR1 is SGHTA and CDR2 FQGNSA. Here the CDR3 reads CASSLTRAFF. The DNA of the CDR3 is TGTGCCAGCAGCTTAACAAGAGCTTTCTTT. The whole variable domain, remainder taken from reference TRBV7-2 and TRBJ1-1, is GAGVSQSPSNKVTEKGKDVELRCDPISGHTALYWYRQSLGQGLEFLIYFQGNSAPDKSGLPSDRFSAERTGGSVSTLTIQRTQQEDSAVYLCASSLTRAFFGQGTRLTVV.

The chain combines TRBV12-3 or TRBV12-4 with TRBJ2-4, with unresolved D. The CDR3 extends over 12 amino acids. Between the trimmed V and J ends, which lost 5 bases and 7 bases, there was a span of 9 bases. CDR3 DNA: TGTGCCAGCAGTCAAATCCCCAACATTCAGTACTTC. It translates to CASSQIPNIQYF.

This clonotype has only a few counts. The chain carries TRBV6-2 or TRBV6-3 and TRBJ2-4; D unresolved. The CDR3 totals 16 residues. V was cut by 2 bases and J by 0 bases, with 11 bases left in between. Germline CDR1 is MNHEY and CDR2 is SVGEGT. CDR3 DNA: TGTGCCAGCAGTTACGGAAAGGAGAAAGCCAAAAACATTCAGTACTTC. This codes for CASSYGKEKAKNIQYF.

J is TRBJ2-4 and V is TRBV12-3 or TRBV12-4; D remains ambiguous. This CDR3 contains 14 residues. The V gene lost 5 bases and the J gene lost 8 bases, with 16 bases spanning the gap. CDR3 DNA sequence: TGTGCCAGCAGTCGACCCAGAAGGTGGGACATTCAGTACTTC. It codes for CASSRPRRWDIQYF.

This rearrangement joins TRBV28 to TRBJ1-3; D not resolved. Germline values: CDR1 MDHEN, CDR2 SYDVKM. V was shortened by 7 bases and J by 4 bases, with 11 bases between the two germline ends. This CDR3 region has 13 residues. This CDR3 is CASMWGTGNTIYF. The DNA for the CDR3 is TGTGCCAGCATGTGGGGTACCGGAAACACCATATATTTT.

This clonotype showed up just a few times. The chain recombines TRBV28 with TRBJ1-1; the D is unclear. Trimming removed 1 base from V and 0 bases from J, with 3 bases in between. The V gene's germline CDR1 is MDHEN and CDR2 SYDVKM. There are 13 residues in the CDR3. As DNA, the CDR3 is TGTGCCAGCAGTTTATATCTGAACACTGAAGCTTTCTTT. The encoded protein is CASSLYLNTEAFF.

J is TRBJ1-1 and V is TRBV7-9, with D perhaps matching TRBD1 (6 bases). Germline V gene sequence: CDR1 SEHNR, CDR2 FQNEAQ (reference sequence). This CDR3 is built from 15 residues. Between the trimmed V and J ends, which lost 4 bases and 8 bases, there was a span of 20 bases. The CDR3 spells CASSSERSGGQEAFF. The CDR3 nucleotides read TGTGCCAGCAGCTCGGAAAGAAGCGGAGGACAGGAAGCTTTCTTT. The entire variable domain, with the rest obtained from reference TRBV7-9 and TRBJ1-1, is as follows: DTGVSQNPRHKITKRGQNVTFRCDPISEHNRLYWYRQTLGQGPEFLTYFQNEAQLEKSRLLSDRFSAERPKGSFSTLEIQRTEQGDSAMYLCASSSERSGGQEAFFGQGTRLTVV.

The chain employs TRBV6-6 and TRBJ2-3; TRBD1 matches at 9 bases. V shed 5 bases and J 0 bases; nucleotides not matched to a gene: 6. CDR1 is MNHNY and CDR2 is SVGAGI in the germline V gene (reference sequence). The CDR3 is 16 residues long. CDR3 loop: CASSADRGMSTDTQYF. The CDR3 DNA follows: TGTGCCAGCAGTGCGGACAGGGGAATGAGCACAGATACGCAGTATTTT.

This clonotype appeared many times. J is TRBJ2-5 and V is TRBV7-3; D unresolved. CDR1 SGHTA and CDR2 FQGTGA come from the germline V gene. CDR3 size: 15 residues. V was pared by 1 base and J by 2 bases, with 11 bases between. The CDR3 loop reads CASSLSGVLQETQYF. In nucleotides, the CDR3 is TGTGCCAGCAGCTTAAGTGGCGTGCTTCAAGAGACCCAGTACTTC.

The table lists this clonotype with many counts. This chain uses TRBV6-6 with TRBJ2-3; possible D gene TRBD2, 5 bases. The CDR3 covers 16 residues. Germline CDR1 MNHNY, CDR2 SVGAGI (reference sequence). V lost 5 bases and J 1 base, leaving 16 bases between the germline ends. In DNA, the CDR3 is TGTGCCAGCAGTACTGGAGGCGGTTTGGGCACAGATACGCAGTATTTT. Encoded protein: CASSTGGGLGTDTQYF.

The chain has TRBV18 and TRBJ1-4; D is unresolved. Germline V CDR1 and CDR2: KGHSH, LQKENI. Between the trimmed V and J ends, which lost 3 bases and 5 bases, there was a span of 7 bases. The CDR3 spans 13 residues. Here the CDR3 reads CASSPSGNEKLFF. CDR3 nucleotide sequence: TGTGCCAGCTCACCCTCGGGGAATGAAAAACTGTTTTTT.